This T cell receptor beta chain appears in the sequencing data of a study of blood T cell repertoires in COVID-19. Study context: Samples came from the United States, Italy and Spain, spanning acute and convalescent COVID-19. T cells, B-cell-depleted T cells, or PBMCs provided the cDNA or gDNA that served as material.

CDR3 size: 14 residues. V lost 5 bases and J lost 7, with 17 bases in between. Germline CDR1 is MDHEN and CDR2 is SYDVKM. In the original workflow: Amplification from reference gene primers served as the basis for estimated nucleated cell counts. Produced via immunoSEQ multiplex PCR; TCRdb's table is partial and in-frame only. Clonal size and the V and J genes are those of that table, whereas D and trimming came from the DNA. The sample has 95,000 to 130,000 clones; 90% are singletons. What was sequenced was peripheral blood. The chain uses TRBV28 and TRBJ1-2; D might be TRBD1 (6 bases). This receptor was identified in a human donor with active COVID-19. The donor label of this sample is uncertain. CDR3 amino acids: CASSPPTGIGGYTF. For the CDR3, the DNA is TGTGCCAGCAGTCCTCCTACAGGGATTGGTGGCTACACCTTC.